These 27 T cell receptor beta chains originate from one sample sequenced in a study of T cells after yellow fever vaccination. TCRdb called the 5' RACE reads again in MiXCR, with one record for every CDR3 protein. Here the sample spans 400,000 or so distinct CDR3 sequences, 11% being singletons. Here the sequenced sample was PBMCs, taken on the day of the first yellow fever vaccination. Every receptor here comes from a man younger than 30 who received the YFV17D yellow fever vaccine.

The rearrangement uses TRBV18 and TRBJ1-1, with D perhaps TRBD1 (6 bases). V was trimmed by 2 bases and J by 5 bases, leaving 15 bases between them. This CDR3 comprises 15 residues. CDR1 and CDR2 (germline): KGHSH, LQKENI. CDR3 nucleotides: TGTGCCAGCTCACCAGATTACAGGGTGGGGACTGAAGCTTTCTTT. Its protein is CASSPDYRVGTEAFF. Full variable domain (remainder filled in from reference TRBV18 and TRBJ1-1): NAGVMQNPRHLVRRRGQEARLRCSPMKGHSHVYWYRQLPEEGLKFMVYLQKENIIDESGMPKERFSAEFPKEGPSILRIQQVVRGDSAAYFCASSPDYRVGTEAFFGQGTRLTVV.

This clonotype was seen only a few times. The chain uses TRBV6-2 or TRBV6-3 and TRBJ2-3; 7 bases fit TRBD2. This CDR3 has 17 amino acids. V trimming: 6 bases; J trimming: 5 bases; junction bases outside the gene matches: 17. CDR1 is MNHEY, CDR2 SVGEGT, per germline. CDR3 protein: CASSPEGSGEVGDTQYF. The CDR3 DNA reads TGTGCCAGCAGCCCAGAGGGGAGCGGGGAGGTCGGAGATACGCAGTATTTT.

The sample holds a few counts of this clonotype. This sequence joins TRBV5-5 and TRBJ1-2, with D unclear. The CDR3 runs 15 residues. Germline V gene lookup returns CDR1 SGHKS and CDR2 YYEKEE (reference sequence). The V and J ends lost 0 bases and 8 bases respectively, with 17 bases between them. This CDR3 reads CASSLGMGKSRGYTF. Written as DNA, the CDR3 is TGTGCCAGCAGCTTGGGAATGGGGAAGTCGAGGGGCTACACCTTC.

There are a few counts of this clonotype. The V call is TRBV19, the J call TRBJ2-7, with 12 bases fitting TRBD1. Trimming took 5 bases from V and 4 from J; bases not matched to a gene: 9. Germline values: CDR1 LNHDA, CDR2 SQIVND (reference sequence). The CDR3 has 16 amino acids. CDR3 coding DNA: TGTGCCAGTAGTCCCTGGGGACAGGGGGCAAAGTACGAGCAGTACTTC. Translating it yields CASSPWGQGAKYEQYF. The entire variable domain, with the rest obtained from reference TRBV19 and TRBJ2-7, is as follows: DGGITQSPKYLFRKEGQNVTLSCEQNLNHDAMYWYRQDPGQGLRLIYYSQIVNDFQKGDIAEGYSVSREKKESFPLTVTSAQKNPTAFYLCASSPWGQGAKYEQYFGPGTRLTVT.

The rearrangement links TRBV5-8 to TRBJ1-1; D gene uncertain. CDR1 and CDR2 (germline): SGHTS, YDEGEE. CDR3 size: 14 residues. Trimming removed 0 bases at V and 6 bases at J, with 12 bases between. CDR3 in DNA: TGTGCCAGCAGCTTGGACCCTAGGGCACCTGAAGCTTTCTTT. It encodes CASSLDPRAPEAFF. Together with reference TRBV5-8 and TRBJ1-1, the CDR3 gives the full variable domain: EAGVTQSPTHLIKTRGQQATLRCSPISGHTSVYWYQQALGLGLQFLLWYDEGEERNRGNFPPRFSGRQFPNYSSELNVNALELEDSALYLCASSLDPRAPEAFFGQGTRLTVV.

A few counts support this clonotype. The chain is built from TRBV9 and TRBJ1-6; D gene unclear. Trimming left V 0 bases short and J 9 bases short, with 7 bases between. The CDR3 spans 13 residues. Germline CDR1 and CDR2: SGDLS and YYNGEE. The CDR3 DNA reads TGTGCCAGCAGCGTAGGGGTCTTTTCACCCCTCCACTTT. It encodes CASSVGVFSPLHF.

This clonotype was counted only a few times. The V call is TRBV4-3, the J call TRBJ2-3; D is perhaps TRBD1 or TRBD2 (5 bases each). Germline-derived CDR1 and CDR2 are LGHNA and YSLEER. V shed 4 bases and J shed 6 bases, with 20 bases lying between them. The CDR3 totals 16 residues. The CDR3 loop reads CASSRDLGTAGDTQYF. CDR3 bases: TGCGCCAGCAGCCGAGACCTAGGGACCGCAGGGGATACGCAGTATTTT.

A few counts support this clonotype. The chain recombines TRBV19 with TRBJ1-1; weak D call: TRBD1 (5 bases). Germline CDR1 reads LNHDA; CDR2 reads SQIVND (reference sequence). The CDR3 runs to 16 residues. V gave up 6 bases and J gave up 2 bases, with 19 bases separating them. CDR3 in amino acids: CASSPLSRGINTEAFF. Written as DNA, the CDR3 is TGTGCCAGTAGCCCCTTGTCACGGGGGATAAACACTGAAGCTTTCTTT.

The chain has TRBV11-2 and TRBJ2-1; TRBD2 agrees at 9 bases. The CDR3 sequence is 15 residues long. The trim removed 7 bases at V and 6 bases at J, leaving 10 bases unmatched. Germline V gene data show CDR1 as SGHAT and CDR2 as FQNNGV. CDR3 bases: TGTGCCAGCACCTGGGGGAGCGGGGGGTTCAATGAGCAGTTCTTC. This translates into CASTWGSGGFNEQFF.

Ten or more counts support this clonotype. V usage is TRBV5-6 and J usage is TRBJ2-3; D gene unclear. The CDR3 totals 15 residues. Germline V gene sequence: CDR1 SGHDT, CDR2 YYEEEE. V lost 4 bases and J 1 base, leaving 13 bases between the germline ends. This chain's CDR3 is CASSRSSTGTDTQYF. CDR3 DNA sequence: TGTGCCAGCAGCCGGAGTTCGACGGGCACAGATACGCAGTATTTT.

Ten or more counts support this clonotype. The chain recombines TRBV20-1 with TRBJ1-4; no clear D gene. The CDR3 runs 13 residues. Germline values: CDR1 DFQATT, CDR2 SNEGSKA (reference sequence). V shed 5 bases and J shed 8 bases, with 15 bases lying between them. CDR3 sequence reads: CSAGPAGGEKLFF. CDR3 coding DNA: TGCAGTGCTGGGCCCGCTGGTGGCGAAAAACTGTTTTTT.

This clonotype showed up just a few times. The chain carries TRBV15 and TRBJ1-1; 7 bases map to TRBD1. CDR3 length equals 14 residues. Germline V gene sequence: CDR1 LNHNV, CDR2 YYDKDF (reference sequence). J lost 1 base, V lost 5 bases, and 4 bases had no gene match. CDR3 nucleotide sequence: TGTGCCACCAGCCGCCGGACAGGGAACACTGAAGCTTTCTTT. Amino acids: CATSRRTGNTEAFF.

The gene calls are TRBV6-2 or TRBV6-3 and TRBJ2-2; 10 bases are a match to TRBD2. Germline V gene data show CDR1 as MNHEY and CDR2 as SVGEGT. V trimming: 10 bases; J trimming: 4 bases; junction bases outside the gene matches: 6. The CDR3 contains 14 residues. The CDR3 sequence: CAIRPSGGTGELFF. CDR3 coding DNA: TGTGCCATCCGACCTAGCGGGGGCACCGGGGAGCTGTTTTTT.

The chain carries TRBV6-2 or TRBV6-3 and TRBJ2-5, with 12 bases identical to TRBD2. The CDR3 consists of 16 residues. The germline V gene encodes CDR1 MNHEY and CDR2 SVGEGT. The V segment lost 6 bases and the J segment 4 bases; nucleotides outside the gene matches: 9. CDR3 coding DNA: TGTGCCAGCAGACCCACTAGCGGGGGGACCTCAGAGACCCAGTACTTC. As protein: CASRPTSGGTSETQYF.

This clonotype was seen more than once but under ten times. CDR3 sequence reads: CASKSPFANTGELFF. The DNA of the CDR3 is TGTGCCAGCAAGAGTCCTTTCGCGAACACCGGGGAGCTGTTTTTT. This chain connects TRBV6-1 to TRBJ2-2; D is unclear. V lost 7 bases and J lost 0, with 12 bases in between. The CDR3 spans 15 residues. Germline loops: CDR1 MNHNS, CDR2 SASEGT.

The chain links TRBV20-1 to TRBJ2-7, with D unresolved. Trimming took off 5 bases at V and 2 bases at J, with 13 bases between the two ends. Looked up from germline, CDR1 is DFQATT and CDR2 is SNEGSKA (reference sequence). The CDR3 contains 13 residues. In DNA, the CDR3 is TGCAGTGCTGTAATGGGAATTACCTACGAGCAGTACGTC. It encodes CSAVMGITYEQYV.

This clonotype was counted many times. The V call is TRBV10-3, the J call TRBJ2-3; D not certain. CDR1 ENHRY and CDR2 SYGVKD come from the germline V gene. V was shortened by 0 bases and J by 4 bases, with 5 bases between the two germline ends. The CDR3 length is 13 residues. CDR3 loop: CAISESAADTQYF. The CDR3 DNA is TGTGCCATCAGTGAGTCGGCGGCAGATACGCAGTATTTT.

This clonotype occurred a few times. The CDR3 nucleotides are TGTGCCAGCAGTCCAAGGGGGGGGGACGGCTCCTACGAGCAGTACGTC. This codes for CASSPRGGDGSYEQYV. V gene TRBV28 combines with J gene TRBJ2-7; TRBD2 might be the D (7 bases). V lost 5 bases to trimming and J lost 0 bases, with 17 bases between them. Germline V lookup: CDR1 MDHEN, CDR2 SYDVKM. CDR3 length equals 16 residues.

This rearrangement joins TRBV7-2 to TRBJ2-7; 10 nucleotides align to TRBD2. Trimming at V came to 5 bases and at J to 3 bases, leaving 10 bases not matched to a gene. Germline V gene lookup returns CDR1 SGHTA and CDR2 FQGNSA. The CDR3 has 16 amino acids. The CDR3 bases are TGTGCCAGCAGCCAACTAGCGGGACAGGTTAACTACGAGCAGTACGTC. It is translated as CASSQLAGQVNYEQYV.

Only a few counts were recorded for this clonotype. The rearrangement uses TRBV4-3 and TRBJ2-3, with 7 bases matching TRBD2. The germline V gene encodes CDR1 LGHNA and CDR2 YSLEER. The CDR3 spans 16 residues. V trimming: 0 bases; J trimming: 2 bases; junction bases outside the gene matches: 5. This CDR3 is CASSQEQAGFTDTQYF. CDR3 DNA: TGCGCCAGCAGCCAAGAACAAGCGGGGTTCACAGATACGCAGTATTTT.

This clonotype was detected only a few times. The CDR3 DNA follows: TGCGCCAGCAGTCGTGCCCCCCGGGACAGGGACATGAACACTGAAGCTTTCTTT. This translates into CASSRAPRDRDMNTEAFF. This chain joins TRBV23-1 and TRBJ1-1; TRBD1 agrees at 9 bases. TRBV23-1 is marked as an open reading frame, function uncertain. V shed 4 bases, J shed 0 bases, and the junction held 12 bases outside the gene matches. The CDR3 has 18 residues.

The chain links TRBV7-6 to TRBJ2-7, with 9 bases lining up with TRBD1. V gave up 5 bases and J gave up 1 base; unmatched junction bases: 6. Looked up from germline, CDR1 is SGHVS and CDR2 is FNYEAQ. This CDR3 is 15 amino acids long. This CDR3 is CASSAGTGKSYEQYF. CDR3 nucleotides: TGTGCCAGCAGCGCAGGGACAGGGAAGTCCTACGAGCAGTACTTC. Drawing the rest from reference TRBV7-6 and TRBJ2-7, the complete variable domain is GAGVSQSPRYKVTKRGQDVALRCDPISGHVSLYWYRQALGQGPEFLTYFNYEAQQDKSGLPNDRFSAERPEGSISTLTIQRTEQRDSAMYRCASSAGTGKSYEQYFGPGTRLTVT.

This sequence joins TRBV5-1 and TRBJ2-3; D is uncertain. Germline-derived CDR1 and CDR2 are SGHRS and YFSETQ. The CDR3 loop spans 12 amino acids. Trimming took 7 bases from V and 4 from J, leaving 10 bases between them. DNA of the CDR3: TGCGCCAGCGCTCGCCAGTCAGATACGCAGTATTTT. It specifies CASARQSDTQYF.

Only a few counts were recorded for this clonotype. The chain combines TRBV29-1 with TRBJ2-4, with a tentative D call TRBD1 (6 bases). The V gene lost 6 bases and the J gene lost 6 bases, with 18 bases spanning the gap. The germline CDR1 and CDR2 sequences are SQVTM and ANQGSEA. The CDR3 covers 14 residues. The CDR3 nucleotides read TGCAGCGTCGCACCGGGACACGCGCGAAACATTCAGTACTTC. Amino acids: CSVAPGHARNIQYF. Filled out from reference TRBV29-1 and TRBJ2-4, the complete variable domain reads SAVISQKPSRDICQRGTSLTIQCQVDSQVTMMFWYRQQPGQSLTLIATANQGSEATYESGFVIDKFPISRPNLTFSTLTVSNMSPEDSSIYLCSVAPGHARNIQYFGAGTRLSVL.

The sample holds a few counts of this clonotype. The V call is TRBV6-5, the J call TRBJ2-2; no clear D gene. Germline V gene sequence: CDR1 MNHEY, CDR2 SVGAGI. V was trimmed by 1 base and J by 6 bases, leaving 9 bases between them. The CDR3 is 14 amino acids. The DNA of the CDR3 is TGTGCCAGCAGTTACTTCCCCCGTTCCGGGGAGCTGTTTTTT. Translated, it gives CASSYFPRSGELFF.

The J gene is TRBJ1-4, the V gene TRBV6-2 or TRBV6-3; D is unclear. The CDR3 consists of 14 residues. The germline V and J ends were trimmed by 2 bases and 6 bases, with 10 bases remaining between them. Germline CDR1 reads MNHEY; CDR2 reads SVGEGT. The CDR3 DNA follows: TGTGCCAGCAGTTACCCGGACGAGGATGAAAAACTGTTTTTT. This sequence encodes CASSYPDEDEKLFF.

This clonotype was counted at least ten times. In DNA form, the CDR3 reads TGTGCCAGCAGTAGGACAGGGGTGCTACGCACAGATACGCAGTATTTT. Its translation: CASSRTGVLRTDTQYF. This chain uses TRBV6-1 with TRBJ2-3; 9 bases are a match to TRBD1. The CDR3 loop spans 16 amino acids. V dropped 5 bases and J dropped 1; count of bases not matched to a gene: 7. Per germline, CDR1 MNHNS and CDR2 SASEGT.